This T cell receptor (beta chain) came from a study of breast tumors, draining lymph nodes, adjacent tissues. Whole-study findings and limits: Most tumor T cells seemingly derive from lymph node, then expand in tumor. Tumors had less TCR diversity than lymph nodes, more than nontumor tissue. Luminal-like breast cancer showed significantly greater tumor-nontumor repertoire similarity than basal-like breast cancer did.

CDR3 length: 17 amino acids. The V and J ends lost 4 bases and 5 bases, in that order; junction bases with no gene match: 13. Germline V gene sequence: CDR1 SGHTS, CDR2 YDEGEE. This clonotype was recorded at least ten times. The target antigen is unknown. Samples came from axillary lymph nodes draining the breast cancer. TCRdb reprocessed the multiplex PCR reads with MiXCR, giving one entry per CDR3 protein. The profile shows 120,000 to 150,000 distinct CDR3 sequences, around a third of them singletons. The receptor's source is a female donor with breast cancer. Some clones in this sample may be carry-over from other donors' samples. Sequenced sample: axillary lymph node tissue. V usage is TRBV5-8 and J usage is TRBJ2-2; 8 bases fit TRBD2. CDR3 nucleotide sequence: TGTGCCAGCAGCCCCGGAGGGGGACTAGGCGTGACCGGGGAGCTGTTTTTT. The encoded protein is CASSPGGGLGVTGELFF.